These 30 T cell receptor beta chains were all obtained from the same sample, sequenced in a study of immune reconstitution after stem cell transplant in scleroderma. From the RT-PCR reads, TCRdb called clonotypes with MiXCR, one entry per CDR3 protein. Altogether roughly 1,600 distinct CDR3 sequences are present, roughly 7.4% being singletons, with the ten largest covering 22%. The sample was acquired before or after autologous hematopoietic stem cell transplantation (not recorded which). Every receptor here comes from a male donor with systemic sclerosis.

This rearrangement joins TRBV3-1 to TRBJ2-7, with 7 bases fitting TRBD2. The V and J ends lost 2 bases and 12 bases, in that order; junction bases with no gene match: 4. CDR1 and CDR2 (germline): LGHDT, YNNKEL (reference sequence). The CDR3 loop spans 11 amino acids. The CDR3 region is CASSQRGGRYF. CDR3 bases: TGTGCCAGCAGCCAACGCGGGGGACGGTACTTC.

By proportion, this clonotype is medium-sized. The chain uses TRBV7-2 and TRBJ2-3, with TRBD2 matching over 10 bases. Germline V gives CDR1 SGHTA, CDR2 FQGNSA. This CDR3 spans 18 amino acids. V lost 5 bases, J lost 0 bases, and 11 bases stayed unmatched. The CDR3 region is CASSLVASGGQSTDTQYF. CDR3 DNA: TGTGCCAGCAGCCTAGTGGCTAGCGGGGGACAAAGCACAGATACGCAGTATTTT.

By share of the sample, this clonotype is medium-sized. V is TRBV7-7 and J is TRBJ2-7, with D perhaps TRBD1 (6 bases). Trimming took 1 base from V and 0 from J, leaving 7 bases between them. The CDR3 sequence is 14 residues long. Germline values: CDR1 SSHAT, CDR2 FNYEAQ (reference sequence). Here the CDR3 DNA reads TGTGCCAGCAGCTTAGGACAGGACTCCTACGAGCAGTACTTC. It specifies CASSLGQDSYEQYF.

Judged by abundance, this clonotype is medium-sized. The chain has TRBV29-1 and TRBJ1-1, with D unresolved. Trimming pared 7 bases from V and 3 bases from J, leaving 15 bases between. In germline, CDR1 is SQVTM, CDR2 ANQGSEA. This CDR3 has 13 residues. CDR3 sequence: CSASTRVDTEAFF. The DNA of the CDR3 is TGCAGCGCCAGCACGCGTGTCGACACTGAAGCTTTCTTT.

This clonotype ranks as medium-sized (0.01 to 0.1%). The chain recombines TRBV7-6 with TRBJ1-2; 10 bases match TRBD1. The CDR3 totals 16 residues. Germline V gene lookup returns CDR1 SGHVS and CDR2 FNYEAQ. The V and J ends lost 1 base and 4 bases, in that order; junction bases with no gene match: 6. The CDR3 nucleotides read TGTGCCAGCAGCTTAGAGTCGACAGGGGGCGGCTATGGCTACACCTTC. Amino acid sequence: CASSLESTGGGYGYTF.

This clonotype is medium-sized within its sample. V is TRBV28 and J is TRBJ2-3; D gene uncertain. Trimming cost V 3 bases and J 1 base, with 8 bases left between them. This CDR3 region has 14 residues. Germline V gene lookup returns CDR1 MDHEN and CDR2 SYDVKM. CDR3 bases: TGTGCCAGCAGTTTCGTGCTCGGCACAGATACGCAGTATTTT. Protein: CASSFVLGTDTQYF.

By its share, this clonotype is medium-sized. The gene calls are TRBV10-3 and TRBJ2-7; D gene ambiguous. The V and J ends lost 2 bases and 6 bases respectively, with 11 bases between them. This CDR3 is built from 13 residues. From germline, CDR1 is ENHRY and CDR2 SYGVKD. CDR3 sequence reads: CAISELAGFEQYF. CDR3 nucleotide sequence: TGTGCCATCAGTGAGCTCGCCGGGTTCGAGCAGTACTTC.

The chain uses TRBV19 and TRBJ2-7; D gene unclear. Germline CDR1 and CDR2: LNHDA and SQIVND (reference sequence). The CDR3 loop spans 15 amino acids. Trimming removed 3 bases at V and 3 bases at J, with 15 bases between. The CDR3 coding sequence is TGTGCCAGTAGTATGTCAGCCCGGTCTGGCTACGAGCAGTACTTC. This sequence encodes CASSMSARSGYEQYF.

The rearrangement links TRBV3-1 to TRBJ2-3; D might be TRBD2 (6 bases). Germline assignment: CDR1 LGHDT and CDR2 YNNKEL (reference sequence). The V and J ends lost 0 bases and 5 bases respectively, with 12 bases between them. This CDR3 is built from 15 residues. The CDR3 nucleotides are TGTGCCAGCAGCCAAGATGTGAGGGGAGGAGATACGCAGTATTTT. Amino acid sequence: CASSQDVRGGDTQYF.

By share, this clonotype ranks as medium-sized. A much larger clone is a single base away; this may be a read error. The J gene is TRBJ2-7, the V gene TRBV2, with 8 bases fitting TRBD1. Trimming removed 11 bases from V and 2 bases from J; junction bases left unmatched: 5. Germline CDR1 reads SNHLY; CDR2 reads FYNNEI. The CDR3 has 12 amino acids. The CDR3 DNA sequence: TGTGCCGCCCGGACAGGGACCTACGAGCAGTACTTC. Translated, it gives CAARTGTYEQYF.

Sample share makes this clonotype large. The rearrangement links TRBV9 to TRBJ2-2; D not certain. The CDR3 extends over 14 amino acids. Trimming stripped 0 bases from V and 3 bases from J, with 6 bases between. Germline-derived CDR1 and CDR2 are SGDLS and YYNGEE. In DNA, the CDR3 is TGTGCCAGCAGCGTAGGCAGTTACACCGGGGAGCTGTTTTTT. Its protein product is CASSVGSYTGELFF. Supplemented by reference TRBV9 and TRBJ2-2, the full variable domain reads DSGVTQTPKHLITATGQRVTLRCSPRSGDLSVYWYQQSLDQGLQFLIQYYNGEERAKGNILERFSAQQFPDLHSELNLSSLELGDSALYFCASSVGSYTGELFFGEGSRLTVL.

By sample fraction, this clonotype is large (0.1 to 1%). The rearrangement links TRBV6-4 to TRBJ1-1; D ambiguous. V shed 2 bases and J shed 10 bases, with 14 bases lying between them. The length of the CDR3 is 13 residues. Germline V lookup: CDR1 MRHNA, CDR2 SNTAGT. CDR3 in amino acids: CASSDRPRERAFF. DNA for the CDR3: TGTGCCAGCAGTGACCGCCCGAGGGAGAGAGCTTTCTTT.

By share, this clonotype ranks as medium-sized. CDR3: CASSWETGLVYNEQFF. CDR3 DNA sequence: TGCGCCAGCAGCTGGGAGACAGGGCTTGTATACAATGAGCAGTTCTTC. The V and J genes are TRBV5-1 and TRBJ2-1; 7 nucleotides align to TRBD1. There are 16 residues in the CDR3. Germline CDR1 and CDR2: SGHRS and YFSETQ. V lost 3 bases, J lost 4 bases, and 10 bases stayed unmatched.

A word on this clonotype: Given a much more abundant clone one base away, this may be a read error. The chain recombines TRBV28 with TRBJ2-5; the D gene is possibly TRBD1 (5 bases). Germline V lookup: CDR1 MDHEN, CDR2 SYDVKM. CDR3 length: 14 amino acids. This CDR3 is CVSSPQGVQETQYF. CDR3 DNA: TGTGTCAGCAGTCCTCAGGGTGTCCAAGAGACCCAGTACTTC.

By share, this clonotype ranks as large. The genes are TRBV19 and TRBJ1-2; D ambiguous. The CDR3 consists of 15 residues. CDR1 and CDR2 from the germline V gene are LNHDA and SQIVND (reference sequence). Trimming removed 5 bases at V and 4 bases at J, with 17 bases between. Here the CDR3 reads CASSANLLPLYGYTF. The CDR3 DNA is TGTGCCAGTAGTGCGAACTTACTACCGCTCTATGGCTACACCTTC.

The V call is TRBV30, the J call TRBJ2-6; the D gene could be TRBD1 or TRBD2 (5 bases each). The V and J ends lost 1 base and 4 bases respectively, with 11 bases between them. The germline gives CDR1 GTSNPN, CDR2 SVGIG (reference sequence). The CDR3 has 15 residues. The CDR3 sequence: CAWSARGTGANVLTF. In DNA form, the CDR3 reads TGTGCCTGGAGTGCGAGGGGAACCGGGGCCAACGTCCTGACTTTC.

This clonotype counts as medium-sized (0.01 to 0.1%). The chain joins TRBV5-5 to TRBJ1-1; D unclear. The germline gives CDR1 SGHKS, CDR2 YYEKEE (reference sequence). The CDR3 consists of 15 residues. The V end was cut by 3 bases, the J end by 1 base, with 13 bases between. CDR3 residues: CASSSLAPRNTEAFF. The CDR3 DNA sequence: TGTGCCAGCAGCTCCCTAGCGCCCAGGAACACTGAAGCTTTCTTT.

This clonotype appeared many times. V usage is TRBV30 and J usage is TRBJ1-5; TRBD1 is a possible D gene (6 bases). V was cut by 8 bases and J by 2 bases, with 31 bases left in between. This CDR3 contains 19 residues. The germline CDR1 and CDR2 sequences are GTSNPN and SVGIG (reference sequence). DNA of the CDR3: TGTGCCGGGAAAAACGCATCACTCAATTACAGGGAAGGCAATCAGCCCCAGCATTTT. Amino acids: CAGKNASLNYREGNQPQHF. The variable domain in full, completed from reference TRBV30 and TRBJ1-5, reads SQTIHQWPATLVQPVGSPLSLECTVEGTSNPNLYWYRQAAGRGLQLLFYSVGIGQISSEVPQNLSASRPQDRQFILSSKKLLLSDSGFYLCAGKNASLNYREGNQPQHFGDGTRLSIL.

This clonotype is medium-sized by share. The chain links TRBV20-1 to TRBJ2-3; no definite D call. Trimming left V 1 base short and J 1 base short, with 9 bases between. The V gene's germline CDR1 is DFQATT and CDR2 SNEGSKA (reference sequence). This CDR3 contains 14 residues. For the CDR3, the DNA is TGCAGTGCTAGAGGGGCAATAGGCACAGATACGCAGTATTTT. Amino acids: CSARGAIGTDTQYF.

The chain is built from TRBV6-1 and TRBJ2-1; 7 nucleotides match TRBD1. The CDR3 contains 12 residues. The trim removed 10 bases at V and 8 bases at J, leaving 8 bases unmatched. The germline V gene encodes CDR1 MNHNS and CDR2 SASEGT. CDR3 nucleotide sequence: TGTGCCAACGGCAGACAGGGCTATGAGCAGTTCTTC. It translates to CANGRQGYEQFF.

In its sample, this clonotype is medium-sized (0.01 to 0.1%). The rearrangement uses TRBV9 and TRBJ2-1; D possibly corresponds to TRBD1 (5 bases). CDR1 is SGDLS, CDR2 YYNGEE, per germline. The CDR3 consists of 19 residues. The V and J ends lost 4 bases and 6 bases respectively, with 29 bases between them. The CDR3 DNA follows: TGTGCCAGCAGCCCCGAAGGTGCGGTGTTGACAGATAAGACCAATGAGCAGTTCTTC. Its protein is CASSPEGAVLTDKTNEQFF.

This clonotype counts as medium-sized (0.01 to 0.1%). The V gene is TRBV29-1, the J gene TRBJ2-7; D possibly corresponds to TRBD1 (5 bases). CDR3 length: 13 amino acids. Trimming left V 4 bases short and J 5 bases short, with 15 bases between. Germline V lookup: CDR1 SQVTM, CDR2 ANQGSEA. CDR3 bases: TGCAGCGTTGTAGATAGGACATCGAACGAGCAGTACTTC. As protein: CSVVDRTSNEQYF.

In its sample, this clonotype was seen once. This sequence joins TRBV13 and TRBJ2-1; D is undetermined. There are 12 residues in the CDR3. Germline V gene lookup returns CDR1 PRHDT and CDR2 FYEKMQ (reference sequence). Between the trimmed V and J ends, which lost 0 bases and 7 bases, there was a span of 4 bases. The CDR3 reads CASSLGANEQFF. CDR3 DNA: TGTGCCAGCAGCTTAGGCGCAAATGAGCAGTTCTTC.

This clonotype is judged medium-sized. The chain has TRBV29-1 and TRBJ1-5, with 8 bases that match TRBD1. The CDR3 contains 13 residues. From germline, CDR1 is SQVTM and CDR2 ANQGSEA. V lost 6 bases to trimming and J lost 2 bases; unmatched junction nucleotides: 3. The DNA for the CDR3 is TGCAGCGTACAGACAGGGGGCAATCAGCCCCAGCATTTT. This encodes CSVQTGGNQPQHF.

This clonotype is medium-sized by share. The V gene is TRBV5-1, the J gene TRBJ1-5; D may be TRBD1 (6 bases). Between the trimmed V and J ends, which lost 9 bases and 5 bases, there was a span of 15 bases. The length of the CDR3 is 13 residues. CDR1 is SGHRS and CDR2 is YFSETQ in the germline V gene. This CDR3 reads CATTYRDDQPQHF. CDR3 in DNA: TGCGCCACCACGTACAGGGATGATCAGCCCCAGCATTTT.

By frequency in the sample, this clonotype is medium-sized (0.01 to 0.1%). The chain recombines TRBV2 with TRBJ1-2; D uncertain. Germline CDR1 and CDR2: SNHLY and FYNNEI. V dropped 10 bases and J dropped 4 bases, with 10 bases sitting between them. This CDR3 is 11 amino acids long. CDR3 residues: CATRAFYGYTF. The CDR3 DNA is TGTGCCACCCGGGCCTTCTATGGCTACACCTTC.

This chain joins TRBV2 and TRBJ2-7, with 7 bases fitting TRBD1. This CDR3 contains 11 residues. CDR1 and CDR2 (germline): SNHLY, FYNNEI. The CDR3 DNA sequence: TGTACCACCAACAGGGGCGACGGGCAGTACTTC. It is translated as CTTNRGDGQYF.

This clonotype counts as medium-sized (0.01 to 0.1%). The chain uses TRBV5-6 and TRBJ2-3; 8 bases map to TRBD1. Germline CDR1 and CDR2: SGHDT and YYEEEE. Trimming at V came to 4 bases and at J to 0 bases, leaving 7 bases not matched to a gene. The CDR3 sequence is 16 residues long. The CDR3 is CASSQPGQESTDTQYF. The CDR3 bases are TGTGCCAGCAGCCAACCGGGACAGGAAAGCACAGATACGCAGTATTTT.

This clonotype is categorized as medium-sized (0.01 to 0.1%). The chain carries TRBV2 and TRBJ1-5, with D perhaps TRBD1 (6 bases). The CDR3 is 12 residues long. Germline V gene sequence: CDR1 SNHLY, CDR2 FYNNEI. V was cut by 9 bases and J by 6 bases, with 12 bases left in between. The CDR3 coding sequence is TGTGCCAGTTCTTTAGGGGGTCAGCCCCAGCATTTT. This translates into CASSLGGQPQHF.

By share, this clonotype counts as medium-sized (0.01 to 0.1%). The V call is TRBV10-2, the J call TRBJ1-1; tentatively, D is TRBD1 (5 bases). The V end lost 6 bases, the J end lost 1 base, and 24 bases lay between the germline ends. CDR1 WSHSY and CDR2 SAAADI come from the germline V gene. The CDR3 runs to 18 residues. CDR3 residues: CASRFGAINPNRNTEAFF. As DNA, the CDR3 is TGCGCCAGCAGGTTCGGGGCGATAAACCCAAATAGGAACACTGAAGCTTTCTTT.